One sample yielded the 32 T cell receptor beta chains listed below, sequenced in a study of cytomegalovirus exposure and HLA in healthy donors. PCR primers comprised 60 Vbeta and 13 Jbeta primers. Assay: immunoSEQ multiplex PCR; the TCRdb copy retains only in-frame clones and omits some. The sample is made up of about 200,000 clones, and the top ten hold 6.5% of it. Source material: PBMCs. The receptors were sampled from a man aged 25-40 years in good health and CMV-seronegative.

The V gene is TRBV5-4, the J gene TRBJ1-1, with a tentative D call TRBD1 (6 bases). Trimming cost V 5 bases and J 1 base, with 12 bases left between them. CDR3 length: 14 residues. Germline CDR1 and CDR2: SGHNT and YYREEE (reference sequence). CDR3 loop: CASRGAGPNTEAFF. In nucleotides, the CDR3 is TGTGCCAGCAGGGGGGCAGGCCCGAACACTGAAGCTTTCTTT.

The chain carries TRBV19 and TRBJ1-2; D unclear. CDR1 and CDR2 (germline): LNHDA, SQIVND (reference sequence). This CDR3 is 13 amino acids long. Trimming shortened V by 3 bases and J by 9 bases, and 14 bases separated the two germline ends. CDR3 in DNA: TGTGCCAGTAGTATCGTCCACTACCCCCGCTACACCTTC. Translated: CASSIVHYPRYTF.

The chain uses TRBV7-2 and TRBJ2-2, with no clear D. The length of the CDR3 is 15 residues. Trimming left V 5 bases short and J 3 bases short, with 13 bases between. CDR1 and CDR2 from the germline V gene are SGHTA and FQGNSA. The CDR3 loop reads CASSLQNEYTGELFF. The CDR3 DNA is TGTGCCAGCAGCCTCCAAAATGAGTACACCGGGGAGCTGTTTTTT. The variable domain in full, completed from reference TRBV7-2 and TRBJ2-2, reads GAGVSQSPSNKVTEKGKDVELRCDPISGHTALYWYRQSLGQGLEFLIYFQGNSAPDKSGLPSDRFSAERTGGSVSTLTIQRTQQEDSAVYLCASSLQNEYTGELFFGEGSRLTVL.

The J gene is TRBJ2-7, the V gene TRBV18; D may be TRBD1 (6 bases). From germline, CDR1 is KGHSH and CDR2 LQKENI. Trimming left V 6 bases short and J 3 bases short, with 24 bases between. The CDR3 length is 17 residues. Here the CDR3 reads CASSPTYSTGTIYEQYF. CDR3 DNA sequence: TGTGCCAGCTCCCCTACCTATTCGACAGGTACTATCTACGAGCAGTACTTC.

The chain uses TRBV19 and TRBJ2-1, with TRBD2 identical over 9 bases. V lost 7 bases, J lost 6 bases, and 7 bases stayed unmatched. The V gene's germline CDR1 is LNHDA and CDR2 SQIVND (reference sequence). CDR3 length: 14 residues. As DNA, the CDR3 is TGTGCCAGTACATGGACTAGCGCCACCAATGAGCAGTTCTTC. This encodes CASTWTSATNEQFF.

V gene TRBV7-2 combines with J gene TRBJ1-6; D call uncertain. Trimming took 2 bases from V and 2 from J, leaving 10 bases between them. Germline loops: CDR1 SGHTA, CDR2 FQGNSA. The CDR3 totals 16 residues. Here the CDR3 DNA reads TGTGCCAGCAGCTTAATGGAGTTGCCCTATAATTCACCCCTCCACTTT. Translation gives CASSLMELPYNSPLHF.

V gene TRBV12-2 combines with J gene TRBJ1-5; the table's D call, TRBD1, has no DNA check behind it. TRBV12-2 is shown as a pseudogene. The CDR3 loop spans 16 amino acids. CDR3 sequence reads: CASRLTIGGYTQPQHF. The CDR3, as DNA: TGTGCAAGTCGCTTAACCATAGGGGGTTATACTCAGCCCCAGCATTTT.

As for this clone: The same CDR3 also results from other DNA sequences found in this sample. The genes are TRBV5-1 and TRBJ1-5, with 8 positions matching TRBD1. The CDR3 consists of 15 residues. CDR1 SGHRS and CDR2 YFSETQ come from the germline V gene. V was pared by 2 bases and J by 0 bases, with 1 base of the junction left unmatched. This CDR3 is CASSLQGDSNQPQHF. The CDR3 nucleotides are TGCGCCAGCAGCTTACAGGGGGATAGCAATCAGCCCCAGCATTTT. Complete variable domain (other parts from reference TRBV5-1 and TRBJ1-5): KAGVTQTPRYLIKTRGQQVTLSCSPISGHRSVSWYQQTPGQGLQFLFEYFSETQRNKGNFPGRFSGRQFSNSRSEMNVSTLELGDSALYLCASSLQGDSNQPQHFGDGTRLSIL.

The chain employs TRBV27 and TRBJ2-5; D is ambiguous. Germline CDR1 and CDR2: MNHEY and SMNVEV (reference sequence). V shed 0 bases and J shed 1 base, with 9 bases lying between them. This CDR3 contains 15 residues. CDR3 DNA sequence: TGTGCCAGCAGTTTATCGTGGCAGGCCCAAGAGACCCAGTACTTC. Protein: CASSLSWQAQETQYF.

This clone is medium-sized (0.01 to 0.1%) by frequency. Other DNA sequences from this sample encode an identical CDR3 as well. The chain uses TRBV6-6 and TRBJ1-5; 8 bases are a match to TRBD1. J lost 7 bases, V lost 6 bases, and 8 bases had no gene match. The V gene's germline CDR1 is MNHNY and CDR2 SVGAGI (reference sequence). The CDR3 has 14 residues. The CDR3, as DNA: TGTGCCAGCAGCCCTGGGACAGGCCGCCAGCCCCAGCATTTT. This codes for CASSPGTGRQPQHF.

The chain employs TRBV25-1 and TRBJ2-3; perhaps TRBD2 as D (6 bases). V was pared by 2 bases and J by 2 bases, with 8 bases between. The CDR3 has 14 residues. Germline V gene lookup returns CDR1 MGHDK and CDR2 SYGVNS. CDR3 amino acids: CASSEGGVTDTQYF. CDR3 nucleotides: TGTGCCAGCAGTGAAGGAGGGGTCACAGATACGCAGTATTTT.

This sequence joins TRBV5-1 and TRBJ2-7; 10 positions match TRBD1. The CDR3 has 15 amino acids. V dropped 1 base and J dropped 6; count of bases not matched to a gene: 7. Germline assignment: CDR1 SGHRS and CDR2 YFSETQ. CDR3 bases: TGCGCCAGCAGCTTGCAGCCGGGACAGGGGCTCGAGCAGTACTTC. Its protein product is CASSLQPGQGLEQYF.

The chain combines TRBV5-1 with TRBJ2-1; D possibly corresponds to TRBD1 (6 bases). The germline V gene encodes CDR1 SGHRS and CDR2 YFSETQ. The CDR3 sequence is 14 residues long. Trimming took off 2 bases at V and 7 bases at J, with 13 bases between the two ends. This CDR3 reads CASSFGFRGNEQFF. Here the CDR3 DNA reads TGCGCCAGCAGCTTCGGTTTTAGGGGGAATGAGCAGTTCTTC. The variable domain in full, completed from reference TRBV5-1 and TRBJ2-1, reads KAGVTQTPRYLIKTRGQQVTLSCSPISGHRSVSWYQQTPGQGLQFLFEYFSETQRNKGNFPGRFSGRQFSNSRSEMNVSTLELGDSALYLCASSFGFRGNEQFFGPGTRLTVL.

The chain joins TRBV13 to TRBJ1-2; D is ambiguous. Germline-derived CDR1 and CDR2 are PRHDT and FYEKMQ (reference sequence). With 0 bases removed from V and 4 bases from J, the gap between germline ends came to 12 bases. This CDR3 has 15 amino acids. In nucleotides, the CDR3 is TGTGCCAGCAGCTTAGGCCAGCGGGCCTCCTATGGCTACACCTTC. It is translated as CASSLGQRASYGYTF.

The rearrangement links TRBV19 to TRBJ2-7; 10 bases match TRBD1. V trimming: 5 bases; J trimming: 4 bases; junction bases outside the gene matches: 5. The CDR3 totals 14 residues. Germline lookup yields CDR1 LNHDA and CDR2 SQIVND (reference sequence). CDR3 residues: CASSGDRGIYEQYF. The CDR3 nucleotides read TGTGCCAGTAGTGGGGACAGGGGAATTTACGAGCAGTACTTC.

The chain employs TRBV16 and TRBJ2-7, with TRBD2 identical over 12 bases. Germline CDR1 reads KGHSY; CDR2 reads FQNENV. V trimming: 6 bases; J trimming: 6 bases; junction bases outside the gene matches: 6. The CDR3 consists of 14 residues. The CDR3 nucleotides read TGTGCCAGCAGTCGACTAGCGGGAGAGGCCGAGCAGTACTTC. Translation gives CASSRLAGEAEQYF.

CDR3 DNA sequence: TGTGCCAGTAGCCCCCGTAGGGGGGGCGGTGGCTACACCTTC. Translating gives CASSPRRGGGGYTF. This chain joins TRBV19 and TRBJ1-2; maybe TRBD1 (6 bases). V lost 6 bases and J 7 bases, leaving 18 bases between the germline ends. In germline, CDR1 is LNHDA, CDR2 SQIVND (reference sequence). The CDR3 loop spans 14 amino acids.

The chain recombines TRBV7-8 with TRBJ1-1; 7 bases fit TRBD1. Trimming took 5 bases from V and 1 from J; bases not matched to a gene: 7. The CDR3 totals 15 residues. Germline loops: CDR1 SGHVS, CDR2 FQNEAQ. CDR3 sequence reads: CASSPRTGTNTEAFF. The CDR3 nucleotides read TGTGCCAGCAGCCCTAGGACAGGAACGAACACTGAAGCTTTCTTT.

The chain couples TRBV7-8 to TRBJ2-7; D is perhaps TRBD1 (6 bases). With 8 bases removed from V and 6 bases from J, the gap between germline ends came to 11 bases. In germline, CDR1 is SGHVS, CDR2 FQNEAQ. CDR3 length: 11 residues. CDR3 nucleotide sequence: TGTGCCAGCGTTAGGGGGAGCGAGCAGTACTTC. As protein: CASVRGSEQYF.

Concerning this clone: The junction departs from the called germline gene at one end, perhaps through a read error. This chain connects TRBV7-9 to TRBJ2-2, with a tentative D call TRBD2 (6 bases). This CDR3 comprises 14 residues. Germline CDR1 is SEHNR and CDR2 is FQNEAQ (reference sequence). Written as DNA, the CDR3 is TGTGCCAGCAGCTTAAGGTCAGAAACCGGGGGGCTGTTTTTT. Amino acids: CASSLRSETGGLFF.

V and J are TRBV19 and TRBJ1-4; tentatively, D is TRBD1 (6 bases). Germline-derived CDR1 and CDR2 are LNHDA and SQIVND (reference sequence). V was cut by 4 bases and J by 0 bases, with 9 bases left in between. This CDR3 contains 15 residues. The CDR3 loop reads CASSRTAATNEKLFF. CDR3 nucleotides: TGTGCCAGTAGTAGGACAGCAGCAACTAATGAAAAACTGTTTTTT.

Regarding this clone: The sample holds other DNA sequences that translate to the same CDR3. The rearrangement uses TRBV5-1 and TRBJ2-3; 7 nucleotides agree with TRBD1. The CDR3 has 14 amino acids. The V and J ends lost 4 bases and 0 bases, in that order; junction bases with no gene match: 2. CDR1 is SGHRS and CDR2 is YFSETQ in the germline V gene. The CDR3 DNA reads TGCGCCAGCAGCCTGGGACAGAGCACAGATACGCAGTATTTT. This codes for CASSLGQSTDTQYF.

The chain uses TRBV6-6 and TRBJ2-7; D perhaps matches TRBD1 (6 bases). This CDR3 spans 13 amino acids. Trimming took off 8 bases at V and 2 bases at J, with 13 bases between the two ends. Germline V gives CDR1 MNHNY, CDR2 SVGAGI (reference sequence). CDR3 region: CASGKQGTYEQYF. CDR3 nucleotide sequence: TGTGCCAGCGGGAAGCAGGGGACCTACGAGCAGTACTTC.

The chain has TRBV10-3 and TRBJ1-2; 9 bases align to TRBD1. Per germline, CDR1 ENHRY and CDR2 SYGVKD. V lost 5 bases to trimming and J lost 5 bases; unmatched junction nucleotides: 9. The CDR3 totals 15 residues. The CDR3 reads CAISTGTGSKYGYTF. The CDR3 nucleotides read TGTGCCATCAGTACCGGGACAGGGTCCAAGTATGGCTACACCTTC.

V and J are TRBV13 and TRBJ1-2; 12 bases fit TRBD1. Germline V CDR1 and CDR2: PRHDT, FYEKMQ (reference sequence). Trimming cost V 5 bases and J 3 bases; bases outside gene matches: 4. The CDR3 totals 15 residues. CDR3 nucleotides: TGTGCCAGCAGCCTGGGACAGGGGGCAGACTATGGCTACACCTTC. This encodes CASSLGQGADYGYTF.

The chain employs TRBV7-3 and TRBJ2-2; D is perhaps TRBD2 (6 bases). The V and J ends lost 5 bases and 6 bases respectively, with 16 bases between them. CDR1 and CDR2 (germline): SGHTA, FQGTGA. The CDR3 runs 15 residues. CDR3 in amino acids: CASSQRGSGAGELFF. As DNA, the CDR3 is TGTGCCAGCAGCCAACGGGGATCGGGGGCCGGGGAGCTGTTTTTT.

V usage is TRBV7-2 and J usage is TRBJ2-7, with D tentatively TRBD1 (5 bases). Germline V gives CDR1 SGHTA, CDR2 FQGNSA. V lost 5 bases and J 2 bases, leaving 13 bases between the germline ends. The CDR3 is 14 residues long. In DNA form, the CDR3 reads TGTGCCAGCAGCCCACCCTCAGGGACCTACGAGCAGTACTTC. Residues: CASSPPSGTYEQYF. Variable domain in full (rest from reference TRBV7-2 and TRBJ2-7): GAGVSQSPSNKVTEKGKDVELRCDPISGHTALYWYRQSLGQGLEFLIYFQGNSAPDKSGLPSDRFSAERTGGSVSTLTIQRTQQEDSAVYLCASSPPSGTYEQYFGPGTRLTVT.

The chain couples TRBV21-1 to TRBJ2-2; TRBD1 is the table's D call and was not checked against the DNA. TRBV21-1 is assigned pseudogene status. The CDR3 length is 17 residues. CDR3: CASRCGEGTGNTGELFF. CDR3 nucleotides: TGTGCCAGCAGGTGTGGAGAAGGCACAGGGAACACCGGGGAGCTGTTTTTT.

This rearrangement joins TRBV6-6 to TRBJ1-4, with 8 bases aligning to TRBD1. The germline V gene encodes CDR1 MNHNY and CDR2 SVGAGI (reference sequence). V lost 0 bases to trimming and J lost 8 bases; unmatched junction nucleotides: 5. The length of the CDR3 is 15 residues. The CDR3 DNA is TGTGCCAGCAGTTACTCGAACACAGGGGGAGAAAAACTGTTTTTT. This encodes CASSYSNTGGEKLFF.

In DNA, the CDR3 is TGTGCCAGCAGTCCGATAGCGGTATTTGGTGCAGATACGCAGTATTTT. This codes for CASSPIAVFGADTQYF. This chain uses TRBV27 with TRBJ2-3, with a weak D call TRBD2 (6 bases). CDR1 is MNHEY, CDR2 SMNVEV, per germline (reference sequence). V lost 5 bases and J 4 bases, leaving 19 bases between the germline ends. The CDR3 is 16 residues long.

The V gene is TRBV6-5, the J gene TRBJ2-1; D gene unclear. Germline lookup yields CDR1 MNHEY and CDR2 SVGAGI. This CDR3 spans 15 amino acids. The V gene lost 0 bases and the J gene lost 5 bases, with 11 bases spanning the gap. The CDR3 here is CASSYSSEADNEQFF. The CDR3 DNA reads TGTGCCAGCAGTTACTCGAGCGAGGCGGACAATGAGCAGTTCTTC.

The V gene is TRBV28, the J gene TRBJ1-4, with a tentative D call TRBD1 (5 bases). This CDR3 is built from 15 residues. Trimming cost V 6 bases and J 0 bases, with 11 bases left between them. Germline V gene sequence: CDR1 MDHEN, CDR2 SYDVKM. CDR3 in DNA: TGTGCCAGCAGCTATCTGACAGCAACTAATGAAAAACTGTTTTTT. Amino acid sequence: CASSYLTATNEKLFF.